The entry that follows covers one T cell receptor beta chain sequence. Its antigen is unknown. The data were taken from a study of shared clonotypes between healthy human individuals. Study-level findings and limits: With a handful of donors compared, roughly 4.9% of naive CD4 clonotypes were shared.

Naive CD8 isolation took CD45RO-negative cells positively selected for CCR7 and excluded terminally differentiated effector memory CD45RA+ cells. The donor cohort consisted entirely of Caucasian adults residing in Nashville, Tennessee. An even split of each subset's genomic DNA across several immunoSEQ plates was performed. When replicate PCRs were run on sorted subsets, they used about 200 ng DNA, about 30,000 T cell genomes. Libraries were prepared by immunoSEQ multiplex PCR; TCRdb keeps only in-frame clonotypes and omits some of them. This repertoire shows hundreds of thousands of clones, 92% found once; its top ten account for about 24%. This clonotype was sampled from a young man in good health. Material: naive CD8+ T cells sorted from blood.

The CDR3 sequence is CASSSPGLSVNEQFF. Here the CDR3 DNA reads TGTGCCAGCAGTTCTCCGGGCTTATCGGTTAATGAGCAGTTCTTC. The chain couples TRBV7-9 to TRBJ2-1; D unresolved. The CDR3 has 15 amino acids. Germline lookup yields CDR1 SEHNR and CDR2 FQNEAQ (reference sequence). Trimming removed 6 bases at V and 7 bases at J, with 19 bases between.